The sequence of this T cell receptor (beta chain) was determined in a study of shared clonotypes between healthy human individuals (dated by TCRdb to the early 2020s). Background for the entire study: The cohort comprised two women and a few men aged 18 to 49 years. For each donor, CD4 naive and CD4 memory were each run on three plates, CD8 naive on two plates, and CD8 memory on one plate. Blood TCR repertoires of five healthy adults were deeply sequenced to estimate repertoire size and the extent of clonotype sharing between individuals. Different laboratories and diverse techniques were used to prepare libraries and sequence TCR repertoires, to increase sequencing depth and limit assay-specific biases. Each donor's leukapheresis produced roughly between roughly 0.85 and 10 billion PBMCs.

Compared with germline, V lacks 3 bases and J lacks 3 bases; bases without a gene match: 5. According to the germline V gene, CDR1 reads MDHEN and CDR2 reads SYDVKM. There are 14 amino acids in the CDR3, from cysteine to phenylalanine inclusive. The DNA shown is the 42-base CDR3, in frame from base 1. Healthy HIV-negative adults with no recently reported acute infections or vaccinations were included as donors. Only Caucasian adults living in Nashville, Tennessee, USA were represented among the donors. Magnetic negative selection was used to enrich CD4+ T cells, after which naive cells were positively selected on CD45RA and the negative fraction became the memory subset. Blood was collected by leukapheresis, and PBMCs were isolated by Ficoll-Histopaque density gradient centrifugation and then cryopreserved in liquid nitrogen vapor phase. Analytical flow cytometry was used to check the purity and quantity of each magnetically sorted T cell population. Genomic DNA was isolated from each sorted fraction and quantified by UV absorbance on a Nanodrop 2000c.

Using the deep immunoSEQ assay, TCR CDR3 regions were amplified from genomic DNA by multiplex PCR. For each cell subset, the extracted genomic DNA was distributed evenly across all wells of several immunoSEQ 96-well plates, and each plate served as one replicate. Each replicate PCR for sorted subsets received 200 ng genomic DNA, equal to roughly 30,000 T cell genomes. The purified libraries were quantified using a Qubit 3.0 fluorometer, sized with a Bioanalyzer 2100, and then quantified again using the KAPA Library Quantification kit. Every immunoSEQ 96-well plate was sequenced on a dedicated single-read 150-cycle Illumina NextSeq 550 flow cell. In the authors' own workflow: Because only junctional sequences without quality scores were contained in the immunoSEQ output, filtering matching that applied to full-length reads could not be performed. To assign V/J genes and CDR3, sequences were annotated using PyIR, a Python wrapper for IgBLAST v1.9, with IMGT germline references. Reads with weak V/J assignments (E-value above 1e-6), missing CDR3, stop codons, out-of-frame junctions, or ambiguous translated residues were removed. A V3J clonotype was defined by an identical inferred V gene, J gene, and CDR3 amino acid sequence. Percentage overlap between repertoires was computed as shared unique clonotypes divided by the size of the smaller repertoire. Richness of each repertoire was evaluated using RTK rarefaction, the Chao1 estimator, and Recon v2.1 estimates of unobserved clonotypes. Generation probabilities were computed with OLGA for all TCRbeta clonotypes obtained by the gDNA method from a handful of donors. Entries here come from immuneACCESS through TCRdb and include only in-frame sequences with V and J called. Some clones fail to appear in such tables; in the studies checked, an unresolved V gene covers under half of the shortfall, and the cause of the remainder is unknown. V and J calls and clone size are as listed in that table; D and trimming were resolved from the DNA. Across this sample there are 2 million to 2.5 million clones, with around 90% seen only once. The ten largest account for about 0.36% of the sample.

Beyond this particular receptor, the publication reports: Pairwise subsampling indicated that sequencing depth was expected to affect the degree of clonotype sharing among donors. Estimated clonotype richness was generally larger for naive than for memory subsets. Because the study included a small number of donors, the genetic and exposure-history diversity represented was limited. Compared with non-shared clonotypes, the clonotypes found in all four sorted-subset donors had higher generation probabilities. Across four donors, approximately 4.6% of naive CD4, roughly 3.4% of naive CD8, approximately 2.5% of memory CD4, and under 0.45% of memory CD8 clonotypes were shared. Sampling was restricted to blood, and TCR repertoires in tissues likely differ from the TCR repertoires found in blood. Rarefaction of sorted-subset datasets indicated incomplete sequencing despite the large sequencing depth.

Comments on this clone: Its antigen is currently not known. The sample holds no much larger clone one base away, and base qualities are not on file. The same CDR3 also results from other DNA sequences found in this sample.

This clonotype originated in a man younger than 30 in good health. Some clones in this sample may be carry-over from other donors' samples. This chain joins TRBV28 to TRBJ2-7, with 7 middle bases fitting TRBD2. The source material was naive CD4+ T cells from PBMCs. The cell subset or site label here, explained by the study, means: CD45RA+ positively selected. The CDR3 has the sequence CASSFGGSLYEQYF. The DNA sequence reads TGTGCCAGCAGTTTTGGCGGGAGCCTCTACGAGCAGTACTTC.